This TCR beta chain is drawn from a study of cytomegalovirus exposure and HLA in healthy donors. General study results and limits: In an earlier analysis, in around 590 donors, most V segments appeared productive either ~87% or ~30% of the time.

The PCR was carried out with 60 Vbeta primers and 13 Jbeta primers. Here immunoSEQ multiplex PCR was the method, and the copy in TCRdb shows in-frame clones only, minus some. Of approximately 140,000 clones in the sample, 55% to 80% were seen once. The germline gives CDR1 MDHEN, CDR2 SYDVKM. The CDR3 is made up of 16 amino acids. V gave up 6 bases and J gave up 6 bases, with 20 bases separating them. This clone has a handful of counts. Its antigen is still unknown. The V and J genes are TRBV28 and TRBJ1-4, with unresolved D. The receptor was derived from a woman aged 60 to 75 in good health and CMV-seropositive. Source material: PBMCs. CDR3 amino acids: CASRSFEPRRYEKLFF. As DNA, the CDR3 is TGTGCCAGCAGGTCGTTTGAGCCTCGGCGGTATGAAAAACTGTTTTTT.